This T cell receptor (beta chain) emerged from a study of T cells in Graves' hyperthyroidism and ophthalmopathy. Overall study: Blood was drawn when the patient was first diagnosed and still untreated. Study conclusions and caveats: Within blood appeared most thyroid clonotypes that had expanded above 0.001.

Researchers amplified the TCR beta CDR3 regions from RNA transcripts. With the HTBI primer set, the TCR CDR3 went through a first round of RT-PCR. MiXCR, run by TCRdb on the multiplex PCR reads, gives a single entry per CDR3 protein. Here the sample spans roughly 700,000 distinct CDR3 sequences, under 45% being singletons. If no ophthalmopathy progression occurred within 18 months, Graves' hyperthyroidism was stable. The CDR3 is made up of 15 amino acids. Unmatched junction bases numbered 9, after V lost 6 bases and J lost 6 bases. The V gene's germline CDR1 is ENHRY and CDR2 SYGVKD. This clonotype was detected ten times or more. Its specificity is unknown.

The source material was blood. The chain joins TRBV10-3 to TRBJ1-5; 9 bases line up with TRBD1. This clonotype was sampled from a woman aged 40 to 55 with Graves' hyperthyroidism. DNA of the CDR3: TGTGCCATCAGGGGTACAGGGGGCGCGGGTCAGCCCCAGCATTTT. Translating it yields CAIRGTGGAGQPQHF.